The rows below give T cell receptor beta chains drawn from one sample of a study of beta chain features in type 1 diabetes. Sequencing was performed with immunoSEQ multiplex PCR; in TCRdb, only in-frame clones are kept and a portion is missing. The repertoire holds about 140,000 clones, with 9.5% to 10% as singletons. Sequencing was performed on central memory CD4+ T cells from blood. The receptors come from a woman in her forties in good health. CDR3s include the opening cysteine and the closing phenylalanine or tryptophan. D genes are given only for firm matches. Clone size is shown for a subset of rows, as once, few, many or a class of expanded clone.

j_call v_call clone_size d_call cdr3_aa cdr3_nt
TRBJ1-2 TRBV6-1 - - CASSDWQNSNYGYTF TGTGCCAGCAGTGATTGGCAGAACAGCAACTATGGCTACACCTTC
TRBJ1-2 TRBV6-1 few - CASRSSYGYTF TGTGCCAGCAGGTCGTCCTATGGCTACACCTTC
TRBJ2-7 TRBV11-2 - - CASSSNYEQYF TGTGCCAGCAGCTCCAACTACGAGCAGTACTTC
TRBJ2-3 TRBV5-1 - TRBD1 CAATSGGQGTDTQYF TGCGCCGCGACGTCCGGGGGACAGGGCACAGATACGCAGTATTTT
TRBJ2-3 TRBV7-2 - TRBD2 CASSRSGTQITDTQYF TGTGCCAGCAGTCGAAGCGGGACTCAGATCACAGATACGCAGTATTTT
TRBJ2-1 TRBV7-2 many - CASSFAGIQFF TGTGCCAGCAGCTTCGCGGGGATCCAGTTCTTC
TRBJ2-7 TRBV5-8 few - CASRQIQGGQRDEQYF TGTGCCAGCAGACAGATTCAAGGTGGACAAAGGGACGAGCAGTACTTC
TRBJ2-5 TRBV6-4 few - CASREGEKTQYF TGTGCCAGCCGCGAGGGGGAAAAGACCCAGTACTTC
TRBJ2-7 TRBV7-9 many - CASTPGGSEQYF TGTGCCAGCACCCCGGGGGGCAGCGAGCAGTACTTC
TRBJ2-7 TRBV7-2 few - CASSSLALAEQYF TGTGCCAGCAGCTCCCTGGCTCTGGCCGAGCAGTACTTC
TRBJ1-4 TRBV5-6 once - CRTNEKLFF TGTCGAACTAATGAAAAACTGTTTTTT
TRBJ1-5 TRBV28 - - CASSLVAGDRSNQPQHF TGTGCCAGCAGTTTGGTCGCGGGGGATCGTAGCAATCAGCCCCAGCATTTT
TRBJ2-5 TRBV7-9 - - CASSLSKETQYF TGTGCCAGCAGCTTAAGCAAAGAGACCCAGTACTTC
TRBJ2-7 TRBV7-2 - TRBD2 CASSLVGGRDEQYF TGTGCCAGCAGCTTAGTGGGGGGGAGGGACGAGCAGTACTTC
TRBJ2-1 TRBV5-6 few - CASSLQAASYNEQFF TGTGCCAGCAGCTTGCAGGCCGCTTCCTACAATGAGCAGTTCTTC
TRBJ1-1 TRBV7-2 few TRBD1 CASSSTTGTASEAFF TGTGCCAGCAGCTCGACGACAGGGACAGCCTCTGAAGCTTTCTTT
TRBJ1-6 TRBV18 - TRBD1 CASSSWGQGFSPLHF TGTGCCAGCTCGTCCTGGGGACAGGGGTTTTCACCCCTCCACTTT
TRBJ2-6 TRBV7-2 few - CASRNIGGTNVLTF TGTGCCAGCAGAAACATCGGGGGAACCAACGTCCTGACTTTC
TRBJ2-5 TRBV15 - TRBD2 CATSRASGVMETQYF TGTGCCACCAGCAGGGCTAGCGGGGTTATGGAGACCCAGTACTTC
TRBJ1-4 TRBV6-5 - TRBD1 CASCSRQGIGKLFF TGTGCCAGCTGCTCTCGACAGGGAATAGGAAAACTGTTTTTT
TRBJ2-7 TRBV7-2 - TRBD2 CASSISGGEAWEQYF TGTGCCAGCAGCATTAGCGGGGGCGAGGCGTGGGAGCAGTACTTC
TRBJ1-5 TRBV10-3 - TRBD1 CAISDGTENQPQHF TGTGCCATCAGTGATGGGACAGAAAATCAGCCCCAGCATTTT
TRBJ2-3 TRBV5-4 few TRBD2 CASSIGLAGGTDTQYF TGTGCCAGCAGCATAGGACTAGCGGGGGGCACAGATACGCAGTATTTT
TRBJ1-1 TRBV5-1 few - CASSELGFGDTEAFF TGCGCCAGCAGTGAGTTAGGATTCGGGGACACTGAAGCTTTCTTT
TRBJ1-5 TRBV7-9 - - CASSLILLMGGISEPQHF TGTGCCAGCAGCTTGATACTGTTAATGGGGGGGATCTCGGAGCCCCAGCATTTT
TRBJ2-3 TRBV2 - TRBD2 CAGRTSPNLADTQYF TGTGCCGGGAGGACTAGCCCGAATCTAGCAGATACGCAGTATTTT
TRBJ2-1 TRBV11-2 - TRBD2 CASSPPPGGYYNEQFF TGTGCCAGCAGCCCCCCCCCGGGGGGTTACTACAATGAGCAGTTCTTC
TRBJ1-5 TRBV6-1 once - CASLRADNSNQPQHF TGTGCCAGCCTCCGGGCGGACAATAGCAATCAGCCCCAGCATTTT
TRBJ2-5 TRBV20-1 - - CSGHSQETQYF TGCAGTGGCCACAGTCAAGAGACCCAGTACTTC
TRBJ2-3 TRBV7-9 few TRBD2 CASSLGPTSGGTDTQYF TGTGCCAGCAGCTTAGGCCCAACTAGCGGGGGCACAGATACGCAGTATTTT
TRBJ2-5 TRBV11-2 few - CATQLRGGQETQYF TGTGCCACCCAACTTCGAGGCGGACAAGAGACCCAGTACTTC